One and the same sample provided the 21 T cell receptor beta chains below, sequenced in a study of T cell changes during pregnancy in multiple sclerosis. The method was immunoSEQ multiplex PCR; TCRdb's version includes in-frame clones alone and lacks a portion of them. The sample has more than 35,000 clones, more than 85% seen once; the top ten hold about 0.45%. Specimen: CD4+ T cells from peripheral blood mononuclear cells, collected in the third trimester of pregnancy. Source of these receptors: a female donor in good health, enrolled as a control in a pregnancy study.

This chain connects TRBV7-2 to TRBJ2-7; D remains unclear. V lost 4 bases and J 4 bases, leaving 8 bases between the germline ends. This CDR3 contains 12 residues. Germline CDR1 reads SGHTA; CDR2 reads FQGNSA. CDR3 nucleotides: TGTGCCAGCAGCTCTTCCCCTTACGAGCAGTACTTC. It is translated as CASSSSPYEQYF. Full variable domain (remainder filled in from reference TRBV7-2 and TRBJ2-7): GAGVSQSPSNKVTEKGKDVELRCDPISGHTALYWYRQSLGQGLEFLIYFQGNSAPDKSGLPSDRFSAERTGGSVSTLTIQRTQQEDSAVYLCASSSSPYEQYFGPGTRLTVT.

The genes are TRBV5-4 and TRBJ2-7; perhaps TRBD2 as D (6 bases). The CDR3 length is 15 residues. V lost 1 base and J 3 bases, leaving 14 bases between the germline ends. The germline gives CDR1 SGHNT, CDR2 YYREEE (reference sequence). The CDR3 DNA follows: TGTGCCAGCAGCTTGCAACGGGGAGGAGGCTACGAGCAGTACTTC. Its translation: CASSLQRGGGYEQYF. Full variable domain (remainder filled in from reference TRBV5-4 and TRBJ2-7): ETGVTQSPTHLIKTRGQQVTLRCSSQSGHNTVSWYQQALGQGPQFIFQYYREEENGRGNFPPRFSGLQFPNYSSELNVNALELDDSALYLCASSLQRGGGYEQYFGPGTRLTVT.

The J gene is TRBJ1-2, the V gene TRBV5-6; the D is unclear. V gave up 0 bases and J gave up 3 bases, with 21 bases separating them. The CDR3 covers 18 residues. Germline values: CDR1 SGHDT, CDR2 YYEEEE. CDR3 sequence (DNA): TGTGCCAGCAGCTTGGCTCCATACCGGGAGAAAGAATACTATGGCTACACCTTC. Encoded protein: CASSLAPYREKEYYGYTF.

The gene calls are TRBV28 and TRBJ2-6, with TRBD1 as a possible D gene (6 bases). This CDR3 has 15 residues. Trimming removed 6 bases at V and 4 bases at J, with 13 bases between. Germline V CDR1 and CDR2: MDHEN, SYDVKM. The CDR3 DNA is TGTGCCAGCAGCATCCAGGGGCCAGGGGCCAACGTCCTGACTTTC. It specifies CASSIQGPGANVLTF.

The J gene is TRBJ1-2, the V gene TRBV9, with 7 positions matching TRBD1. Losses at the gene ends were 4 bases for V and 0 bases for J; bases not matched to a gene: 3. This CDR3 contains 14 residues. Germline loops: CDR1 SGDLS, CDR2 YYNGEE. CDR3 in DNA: TGTGCCAGCAGCACAGGGACAGCTAACTATGGCTACACCTTC. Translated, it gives CASSTGTANYGYTF.

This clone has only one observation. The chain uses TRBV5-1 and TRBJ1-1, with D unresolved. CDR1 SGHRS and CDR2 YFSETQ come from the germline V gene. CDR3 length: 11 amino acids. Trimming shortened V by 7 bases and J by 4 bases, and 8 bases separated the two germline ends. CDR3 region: CASWGGTEAFF. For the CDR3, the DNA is TGCGCCAGCTGGGGAGGCACTGAAGCTTTCTTT.

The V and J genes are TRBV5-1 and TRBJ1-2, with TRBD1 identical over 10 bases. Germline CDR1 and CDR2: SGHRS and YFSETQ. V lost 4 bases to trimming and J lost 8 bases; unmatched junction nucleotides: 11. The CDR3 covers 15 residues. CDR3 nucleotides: TGCGCCAGCAGCGCGTCCGGGACAGGGGATGGGGGCTACACCTTC. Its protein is CASSASGTGDGGYTF. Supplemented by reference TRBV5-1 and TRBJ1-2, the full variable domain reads KAGVTQTPRYLIKTRGQQVTLSCSPISGHRSVSWYQQTPGQGLQFLFEYFSETQRNKGNFPGRFSGRQFSNSRSEMNVSTLELGDSALYLCASSASGTGDGGYTFGSGTRLTVV.

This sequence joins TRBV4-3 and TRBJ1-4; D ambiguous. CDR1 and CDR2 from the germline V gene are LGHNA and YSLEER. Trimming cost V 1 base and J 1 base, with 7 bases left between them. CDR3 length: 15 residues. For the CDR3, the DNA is TGCGCCAGCAGCCAAGGAGACTTAACTAATGAAAAACTGTTTTTT. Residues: CASSQGDLTNEKLFF.

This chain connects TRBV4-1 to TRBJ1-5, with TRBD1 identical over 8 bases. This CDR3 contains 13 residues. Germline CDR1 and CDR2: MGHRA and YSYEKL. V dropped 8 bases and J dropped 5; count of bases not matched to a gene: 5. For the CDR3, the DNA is TGCGCCAGCTCAGGGGGCGCGGATCAGCCCCAGCATTTT. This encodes CASSGGADQPQHF.

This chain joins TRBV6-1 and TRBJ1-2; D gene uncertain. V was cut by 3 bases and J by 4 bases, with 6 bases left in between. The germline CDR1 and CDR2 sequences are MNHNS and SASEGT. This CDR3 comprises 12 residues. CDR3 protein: CASSDRSYGYTF. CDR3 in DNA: TGTGCCAGCAGTGACCGGAGCTATGGCTACACCTTC.

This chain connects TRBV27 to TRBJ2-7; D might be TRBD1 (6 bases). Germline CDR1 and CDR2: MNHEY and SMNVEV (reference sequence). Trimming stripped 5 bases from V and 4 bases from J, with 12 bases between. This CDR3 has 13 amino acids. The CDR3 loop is CASSPGAAYEQYF. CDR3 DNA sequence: TGTGCCAGCAGTCCAGGGGCGGCGTACGAGCAGTACTTC.

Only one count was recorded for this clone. In DNA, the CDR3 is TGTGCCAGCAGTCAACCACTCCGGGACAGGGCGTCAAAAAACATTCAGTACTTC. As protein: CASSQPLRDRASKNIQYF. The chain couples TRBV27 to TRBJ2-4, with TRBD1 matching over 9 bases. The length of the CDR3 is 18 residues. Germline V lookup: CDR1 MNHEY, CDR2 SMNVEV (reference sequence). V was clipped by 5 bases and J by 4 bases; unmatched bases: 15.

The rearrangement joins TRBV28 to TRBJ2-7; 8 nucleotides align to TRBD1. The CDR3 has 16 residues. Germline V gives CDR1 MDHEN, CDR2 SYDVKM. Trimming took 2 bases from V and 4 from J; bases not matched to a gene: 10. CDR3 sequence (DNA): TGTGCCAGCAGTTTACGCAGGGGGCTACTTATTTACGAGCAGTACTTC. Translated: CASSLRRGLLIYEQYF. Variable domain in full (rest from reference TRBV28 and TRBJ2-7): DVKVTQSSRYLVKRTGEKVFLECVQDMDHENMFWYRQDPGLGLRLIYFSYDVKMKEKGDIPEGYSVSREKKERFSLILESASTNQTSMYLCASSLRRGLLIYEQYFGPGTRLTVT.

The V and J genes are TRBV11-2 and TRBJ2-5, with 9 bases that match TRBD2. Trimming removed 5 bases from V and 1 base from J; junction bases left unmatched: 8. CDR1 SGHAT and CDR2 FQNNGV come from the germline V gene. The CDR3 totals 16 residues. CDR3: CASSPLKRGVQETQYF. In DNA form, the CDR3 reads TGTGCCAGCAGCCCCCTGAAGCGGGGGGTCCAAGAGACCCAGTACTTC. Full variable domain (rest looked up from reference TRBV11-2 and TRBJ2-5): EAGVAQSPRYKIIEKRQSVAFWCNPISGHATLYWYQQILGQGPKLLIQFQNNGVVDDSQLPKDRFSAERLKGVDSTLKIQPAKLEDSAVYLCASSPLKRGVQETQYFGPGTRLLVL.

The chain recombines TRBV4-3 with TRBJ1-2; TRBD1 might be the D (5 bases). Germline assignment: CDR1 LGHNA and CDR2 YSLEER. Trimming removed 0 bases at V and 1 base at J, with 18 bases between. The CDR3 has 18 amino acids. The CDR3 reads CASSQEVGGRGYNYGYTF. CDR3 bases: TGCGCCAGCAGCCAAGAGGTCGGGGGTAGAGGCTATAACTATGGCTACACCTTC.

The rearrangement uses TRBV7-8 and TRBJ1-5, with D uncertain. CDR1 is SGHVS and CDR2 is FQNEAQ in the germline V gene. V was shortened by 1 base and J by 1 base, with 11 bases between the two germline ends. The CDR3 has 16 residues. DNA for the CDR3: TGTGCCAGCAGCTTAGTTGGAGGCTGGAGCAATCAGCCCCAGCATTTT. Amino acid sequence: CASSLVGGWSNQPQHF. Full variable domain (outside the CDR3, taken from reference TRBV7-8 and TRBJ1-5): GAGVSQSPRYKVAKRGQDVALRCDPISGHVSLFWYQQALGQGPEFLTYFQNEAQLDKSGLPSDRFFAERPEGSVSTLKIQRTQQEDSAVYLCASSLVGGWSNQPQHFGDGTRLSIL.

This CDR3 reads CASSSRGRDGYTF. The CDR3 DNA sequence: TGTGCCAGCAGTTCCAGGGGGCGCGATGGCTACACCTTC. The chain uses TRBV28 and TRBJ1-2, with 8 bases matching TRBD1. Trimming removed 4 bases from V and 6 bases from J; junction bases left unmatched: 4. Germline lookup yields CDR1 MDHEN and CDR2 SYDVKM. The CDR3 extends over 13 amino acids.

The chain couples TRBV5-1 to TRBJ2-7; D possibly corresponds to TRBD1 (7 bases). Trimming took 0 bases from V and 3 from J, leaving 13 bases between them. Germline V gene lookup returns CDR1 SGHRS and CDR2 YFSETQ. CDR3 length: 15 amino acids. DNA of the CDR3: TGCGCCAGCAGCTTGGGCAGGGGGGCGATCTACGAGCAGTACTTC. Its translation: CASSLGRGAIYEQYF.

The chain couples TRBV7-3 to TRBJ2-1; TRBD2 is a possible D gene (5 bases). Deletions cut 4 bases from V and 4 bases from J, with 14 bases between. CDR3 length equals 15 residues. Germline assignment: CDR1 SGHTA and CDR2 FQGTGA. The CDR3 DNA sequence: TGTGCCAGCAGCTCTAGCCCCTCCACGTACAATGAGCAGTTCTTC. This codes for CASSSSPSTYNEQFF.

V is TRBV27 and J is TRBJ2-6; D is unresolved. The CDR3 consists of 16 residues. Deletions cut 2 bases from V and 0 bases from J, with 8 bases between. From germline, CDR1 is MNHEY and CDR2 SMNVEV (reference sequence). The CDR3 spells CASSLRLSSGANVLTF. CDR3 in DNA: TGTGCCAGCAGTTTACGACTTAGCTCTGGGGCCAACGTCCTGACTTTC. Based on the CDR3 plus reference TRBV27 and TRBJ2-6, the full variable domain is EAQVTQNPRYLITVTGKKLTVTCSQNMNHEYMSWYRQDPGLGLRQIYYSMNVEVTDKGDVPEGYKVSRKEKRNFPLILESPSPNQTSLYFCASSLRLSSGANVLTFGAGSRLTVL.

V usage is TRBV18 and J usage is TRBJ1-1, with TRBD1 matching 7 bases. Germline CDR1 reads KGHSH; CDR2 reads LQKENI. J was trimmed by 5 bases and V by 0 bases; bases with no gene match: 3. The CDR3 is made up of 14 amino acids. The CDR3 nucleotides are TGTGCCAGCTCACCACCAGACAGGGCTACTGAAGCTTTCTTT. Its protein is CASSPPDRATEAFF.